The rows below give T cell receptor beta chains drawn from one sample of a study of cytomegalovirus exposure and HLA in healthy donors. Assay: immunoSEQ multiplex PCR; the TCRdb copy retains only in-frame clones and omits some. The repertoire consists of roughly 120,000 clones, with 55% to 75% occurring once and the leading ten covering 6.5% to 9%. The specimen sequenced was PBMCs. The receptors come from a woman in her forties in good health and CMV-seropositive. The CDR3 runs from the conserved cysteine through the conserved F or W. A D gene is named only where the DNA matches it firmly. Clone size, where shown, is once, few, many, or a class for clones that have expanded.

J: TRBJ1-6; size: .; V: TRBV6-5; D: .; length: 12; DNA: TGTGCCAGCAGATACTCCAGTTCACCCCTCCACTTT; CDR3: CASRYSSSPLHF
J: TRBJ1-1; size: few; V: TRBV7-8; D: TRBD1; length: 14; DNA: TGTGCCAGCAGCTTGCAGGGGGCGAACACTGAAGCTTTCTTT; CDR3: CASSLQGANTEAFF
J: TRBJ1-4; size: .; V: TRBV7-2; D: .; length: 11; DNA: TGTGCCAGCACCGTAGATGAAAAACTGTTTTTT; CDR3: CASTVDEKLFF
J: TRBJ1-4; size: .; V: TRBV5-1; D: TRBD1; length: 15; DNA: TGCGCCAGCAGCTTGGGGAGGGGGCCTAATGAAAAACTGTTTTTT; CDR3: CASSLGRGPNEKLFF
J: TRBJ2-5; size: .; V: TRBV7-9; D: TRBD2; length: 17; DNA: TGTGCCAGCAGCCAGGGACTAGCGGGGATGTACCAAGAGACCCAGTACTTC; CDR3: CASSQGLAGMYQETQYF
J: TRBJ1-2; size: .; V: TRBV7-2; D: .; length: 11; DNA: TGTGCCAGCAGCTTCCAGGATGGCTACACCTTC; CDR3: CASSFQDGYTF
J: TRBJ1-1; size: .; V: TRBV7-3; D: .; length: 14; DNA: TGTGCCAGCAGCTTAGCAGGATCAAGCACTGAAGCTTTCTTT; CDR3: CASSLAGSSTEAFF
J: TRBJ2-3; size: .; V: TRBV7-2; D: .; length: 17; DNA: TGTGCCAGCAGCCCCCAGAGGAGCGGAATTCGATTAGATACGCAGTATTTT; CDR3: CASSPQRSGIRLDTQYF
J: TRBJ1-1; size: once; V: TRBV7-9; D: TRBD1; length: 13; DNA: TGTGCCAGCAGCCGACAGGGAGGTACTGAAGCTTTCTTT; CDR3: CASSRQGGTEAFF
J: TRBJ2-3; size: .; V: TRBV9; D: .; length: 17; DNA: TGTGCCAGCAGCGCCGAAGGAGGGACTTATGGCACAGATACGCAGTATTTT; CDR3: CASSAEGGTYGTDTQYF
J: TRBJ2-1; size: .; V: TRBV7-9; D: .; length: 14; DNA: TGTGCCAGCAGCTTAGGGCTCGGGTCAGATGAGCAGTTCTTC; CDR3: CASSLGLGSDEQFF
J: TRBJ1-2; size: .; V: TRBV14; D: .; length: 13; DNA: TGTGCCAGCAGTCAAGGTACAGCCTATGGCTACACCTTC; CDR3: CASSQGTAYGYTF
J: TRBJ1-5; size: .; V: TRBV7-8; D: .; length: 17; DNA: TGTGCCAGCAGCTTAGTAACAGAGATAGGTAGCAATCAGCCCCAGCATTTT; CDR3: CASSLVTEIGSNQPQHF
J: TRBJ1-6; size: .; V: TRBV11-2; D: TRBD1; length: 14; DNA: TGTGCCAGCAGCTCCGGGACAGTAAATTCACCCCTCCACTTT; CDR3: CASSSGTVNSPLHF
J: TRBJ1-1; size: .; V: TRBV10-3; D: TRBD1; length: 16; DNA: TGTGCCATCAGTCCTTGGACAGGGAAGGAGAACACTGAAGCTTTCTTT; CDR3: CAISPWTGKENTEAFF
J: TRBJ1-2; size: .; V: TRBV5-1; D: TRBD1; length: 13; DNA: TGCGCCAGCACCGGGACAGGGGGGTACGGCTACACCTTC; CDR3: CASTGTGGYGYTF
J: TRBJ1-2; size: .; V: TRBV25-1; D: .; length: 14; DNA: TGTGCCAGCAGAAGCGGAGGGAACAACTATGGCTACACCTTC; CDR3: CASRSGGNNYGYTF
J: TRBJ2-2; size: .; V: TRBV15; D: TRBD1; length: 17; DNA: TGTGCCACCAGCAGCTCGGTACAGGGGGCCAGGACCGGGGAGCTGTTTTTT; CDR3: CATSSSVQGARTGELFF
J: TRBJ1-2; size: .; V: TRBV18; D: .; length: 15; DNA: TGTGCCAGCTCACGGGAAGAGGGTGTAGGGTATGGCTACACCTTC; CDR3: CASSREEGVGYGYTF
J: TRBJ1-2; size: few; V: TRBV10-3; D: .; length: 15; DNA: TGTGCCATCAGTGGATTCCAAGCAGGTGTTAATGGCTACACCTTC; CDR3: CAISGFQAGVNGYTF
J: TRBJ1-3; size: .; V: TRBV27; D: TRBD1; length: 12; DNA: TGTGCCAGCAGTGGAACAGGGGGCACCATATATTTT; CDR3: CASSGTGGTIYF
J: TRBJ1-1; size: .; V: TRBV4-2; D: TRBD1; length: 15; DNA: TGTGCCAGCAGCCACCTGGGACAGGGAGCAGGTGAAGCTTTCTTT; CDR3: CASSHLGQGAGEAFF
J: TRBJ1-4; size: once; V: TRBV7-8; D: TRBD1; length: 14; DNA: TGTGCTTCGGGACAGGGGAGGTCGGAGGAAAAACTGTTTTTT; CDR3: CASGQGRSEEKLFF
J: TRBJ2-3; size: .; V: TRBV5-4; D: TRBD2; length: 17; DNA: TGTGCCAGCAGCCCCACGGACCCTAGACTAGCGGGGGAAACGCAGTATTTT; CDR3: CASSPTDPRLAGETQYF
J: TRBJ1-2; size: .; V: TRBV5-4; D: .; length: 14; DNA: TGTGCCAGCAGCTATACAGTTGGTCACTATGGCTACACCTTC; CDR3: CASSYTVGHYGYTF
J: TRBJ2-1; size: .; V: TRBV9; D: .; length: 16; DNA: TGTGCCAGCAGCGGGACGTGGCGGGGCTCCTACAATGAGCAGTTCTTC; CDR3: CASSGTWRGSYNEQFF
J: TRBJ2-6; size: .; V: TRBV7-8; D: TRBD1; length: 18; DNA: TGTGCCAGCAGCGTTAGCGGACAGGGCTACTCTGGGGCCAACGTCCTGACTTTC; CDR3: CASSVSGQGYSGANVLTF
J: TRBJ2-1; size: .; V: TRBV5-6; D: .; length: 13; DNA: TGTGCCAGCAGTTCTACCCCCGGGTACGAGCAGTTCTTC; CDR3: CASSSTPGYEQFF
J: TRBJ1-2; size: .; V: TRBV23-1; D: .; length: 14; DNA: TGCGCCAACAGGTTCCCTCTCGAGAACTATGGCTACACCTTC; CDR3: CANRFPLENYGYTF
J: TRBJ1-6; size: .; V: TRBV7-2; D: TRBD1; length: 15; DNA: TGTGCCAGCAGCTCGAGGGGACAGAGGGTTTCACCCCTCCACTTT; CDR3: CASSSRGQRVSPLHF
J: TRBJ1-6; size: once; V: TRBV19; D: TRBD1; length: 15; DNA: TGTGCCACCGCAGAAAGGACAGGGATGAATTCACCCCTCCACTTT; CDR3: CATAERTGMNSPLHF
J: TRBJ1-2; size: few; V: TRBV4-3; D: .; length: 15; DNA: TGCGCCAGCAGCCAAGATGGTGGGGGGGCGATCGGCTACACCTTC; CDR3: CASSQDGGGAIGYTF
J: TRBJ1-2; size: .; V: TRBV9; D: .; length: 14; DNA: TGTGCCAGCAGCGTAGGGCAGGGGTACTATGGCTACACCTTC; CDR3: CASSVGQGYYGYTF
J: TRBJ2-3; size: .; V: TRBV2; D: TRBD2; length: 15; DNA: TGTGCCAGCATTGCTAGCGGGGGAGCTACAGATACGCAGTATTTT; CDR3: CASIASGGATDTQYF
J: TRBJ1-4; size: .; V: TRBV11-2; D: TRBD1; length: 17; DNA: TGTGCCAGCAGCTTAACCGGGACAGCCGCAACTAATGAAAAACTGTTTTTT; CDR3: CASSLTGTAATNEKLFF
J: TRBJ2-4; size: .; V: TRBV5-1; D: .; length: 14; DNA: TGCGCCAGCAGCTTGGAAGGGGGGGAGGACATTCAGTACTTC; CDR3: CASSLEGGEDIQYF
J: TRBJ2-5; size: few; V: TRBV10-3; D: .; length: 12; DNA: TGTGCCACCGGACAGAACCAAGAGACCCAGTACTTC; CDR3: CATGQNQETQYF
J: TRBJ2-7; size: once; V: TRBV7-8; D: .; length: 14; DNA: TGTGCCAGCAGCCCTGGGACGGGGGCCTACGAGCAGTACTTC; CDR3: CASSPGTGAYEQYF
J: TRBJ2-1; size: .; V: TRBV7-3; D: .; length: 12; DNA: TGTGCCAGCAGCTTAACGCTGCGAGAGCAGTTCTTC; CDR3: CASSLTLREQFF
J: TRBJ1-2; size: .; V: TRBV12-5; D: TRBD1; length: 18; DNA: TGTGCTAGTGGTTTGGTTAGTATCCGGACAGGGAAGCACTATGGCTACACCTTC; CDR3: CASGLVSIRTGKHYGYTF
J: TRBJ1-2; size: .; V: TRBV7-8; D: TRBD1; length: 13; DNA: TGTGCCAGCAGCTTAGCGACAGGGCTAGGCTACACCTTC; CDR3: CASSLATGLGYTF
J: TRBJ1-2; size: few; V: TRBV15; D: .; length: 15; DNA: TGTGCCACCAGCAGAGATAGGAGGGCTAACTATGGCTACACCTTC; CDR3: CATSRDRRANYGYTF
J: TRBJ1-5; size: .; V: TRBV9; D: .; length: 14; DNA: TGTGCCAGCAGCGTAGGGGTAGGGCGGGAGCCCCAGCATTTT; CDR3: CASSVGVGREPQHF
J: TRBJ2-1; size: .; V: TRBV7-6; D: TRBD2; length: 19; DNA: TGTGCCAGCAGCCCCTTCCTCGGACTAGCGGGGGGTTCCTACAATGAGCAGTTCTTC; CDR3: CASSPFLGLAGGSYNEQFF
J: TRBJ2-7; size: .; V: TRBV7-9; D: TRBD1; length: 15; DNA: TGTGCCAGCAGCTTAAACTCGGGACAGGCCTACGAGCAGTACTTC; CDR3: CASSLNSGQAYEQYF
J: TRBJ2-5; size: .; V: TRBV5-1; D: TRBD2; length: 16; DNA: TGCGCCAGCAGCTACCAGACTAGCGGGGGCCAAGAGACCCAGTACTTC; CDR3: CASSYQTSGGQETQYF
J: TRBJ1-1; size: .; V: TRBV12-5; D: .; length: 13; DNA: TGTGCTAGTGGTTTGAAAGGGGTCACTGAAGCTTTCTTT; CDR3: CASGLKGVTEAFF
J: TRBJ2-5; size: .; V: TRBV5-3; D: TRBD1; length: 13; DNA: TGTGCCAGAAGCTTAGACAGGGGGCTTGAGCAGTACTTC; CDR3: CARSLDRGLEQYF
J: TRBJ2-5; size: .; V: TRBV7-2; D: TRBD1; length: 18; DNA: TGTGCCAGCAGCTTAGCCCCCCGGACAGGGTCGGGTCGGTGGACCCGGTACTTC; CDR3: CASSLAPRTGSGRWTRYF
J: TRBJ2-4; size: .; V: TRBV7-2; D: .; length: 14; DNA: TGTGCCAGCAGCTTAGTCTGGCAGTTGGACATTCAGTACTTC; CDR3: CASSLVWQLDIQYF
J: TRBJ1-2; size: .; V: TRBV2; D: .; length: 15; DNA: TGTGCCAGCAGTGAAGATAGGCGGGTCGTATATGGCTACACCTTC; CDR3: CASSEDRRVVYGYTF
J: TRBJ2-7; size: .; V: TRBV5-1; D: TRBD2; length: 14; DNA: TGCGCCAGCAGCTCGGGACTAGCGGGGGAAAAGCAGTACTTC; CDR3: CASSSGLAGEKQYF
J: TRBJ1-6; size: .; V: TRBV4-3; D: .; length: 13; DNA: TGCGCCAGCAGCCAAGATCGGAATTCACCCCTCCACTTT; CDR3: CASSQDRNSPLHF
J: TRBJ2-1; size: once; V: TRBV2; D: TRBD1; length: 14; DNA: TGTGCCAGCAGTTTTTCGGACAGGGGGAATGAGCAGTTCTTC; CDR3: CASSFSDRGNEQFF
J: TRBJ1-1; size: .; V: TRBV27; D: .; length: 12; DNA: TGTGCCAGCAGTCCCCCAGGCCGTGAAGCTTTCTTT; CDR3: CASSPPGREAFF
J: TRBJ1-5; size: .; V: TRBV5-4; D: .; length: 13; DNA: TGTGCCAGCAGCTTAGGGGTCGGTCAGCCCCAGCATTTT; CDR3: CASSLGVGQPQHF
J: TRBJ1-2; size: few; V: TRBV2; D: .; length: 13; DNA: TGTGCCAGCAGTGAATTTGGAGACGCTGGCTACACCTTC; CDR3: CASSEFGDAGYTF